This note documents a single T cell receptor (beta chain) sequence. Its antigen remains unidentified. V lost 7 bases, J lost 1 base, and 13 bases lay in between. Germline CDR1 MDHEN, CDR2 SYDVKM. The CDR3 loop spans 14 amino acids. The naive CD8 fraction comprised CD45RO-negative cells positively selected for CCR7 and excluded terminally differentiated effector memory CD45RA+ cells. Donors had no recently reported acute infections or vaccinations and were HIV-negative. The data were obtained in a study of shared clonotypes between healthy human individuals. Study-wide background: Per donor, three plates held CD4 naive cells, three held CD4 memory, two held CD8 naive and one held CD8 memory. Study observations and caveats: Clonotypes shared by all four sorted-subset donors had higher generation probabilities than non-shared clonotypes. Sorted-subset samples were not fully sequenced, rarefaction indicated.

Sequenced by immunoSEQ multiplex PCR; TCRdb stores in-frame clones only, minus some. The sample lists about 2,100,000 clones; under 95% were seen once. The specimen was naive CD8+ T cells from PBMCs. This chain links TRBV28 with TRBJ1-1; no clear D gene. This clonotype was obtained from a man younger than 30 in good health. Some clones in this sample may be carry-over from other donors' samples. The CDR3, as DNA: TGTGCCAGCACTTTTCGGACGGGGAACACTGAAGCTTTCTTT. It codes for CASTFRTGNTEAFF.